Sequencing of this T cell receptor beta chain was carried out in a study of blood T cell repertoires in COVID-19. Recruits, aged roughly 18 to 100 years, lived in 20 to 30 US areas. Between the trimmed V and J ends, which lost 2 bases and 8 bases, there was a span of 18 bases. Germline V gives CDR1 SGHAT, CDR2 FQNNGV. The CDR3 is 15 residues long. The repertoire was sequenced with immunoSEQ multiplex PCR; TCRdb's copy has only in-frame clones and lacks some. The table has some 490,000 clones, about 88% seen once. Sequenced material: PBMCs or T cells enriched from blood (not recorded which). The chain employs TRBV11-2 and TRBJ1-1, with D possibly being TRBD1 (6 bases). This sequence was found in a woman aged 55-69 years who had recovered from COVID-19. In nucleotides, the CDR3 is TGTGCCAGCAGCTTACACGGTGTGTCCGGGACAGAAGCTTTCTTT. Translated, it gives CASSLHGVSGTEAFF.